The 8 T cell receptor beta chains reported below all come from one sample, sequenced in a study of blood T cells in healthy people across ages. It was with a sample-barcoded 5' primer and a J-beta primer mix that a second PCR of roughly 7 to 12 cycles was run. TCRdb ran MiXCR on the 5' RACE reads and lists one entry per CDR3 protein. This sample has 700,000 to 1,000,000 distinct CDR3 sequences, with under 45% found just once. Sequencing was performed on blood. Receptors were obtained from a man aged 60-69 years in good health.

This clonotype appeared a few times. V usage is TRBV7-2 and J usage is TRBJ1-4, with TRBD1 matching over 7 bases. CDR3 length equals 15 residues. The V gene end was trimmed by 5 bases and the J gene end by 4 bases; junction bases not matched to a gene: 7. The germline V gene encodes CDR1 SGHTA and CDR2 FQGNSA. CDR3 residues: CASSRTGGFNEKLFF. The CDR3 coding sequence is TGTGCCAGCAGCCGGACAGGAGGTTTTAATGAAAAACTGTTTTTT.

Only one count was recorded for this clonotype. The junction departs from the called germline gene at one end, perhaps through a read error. The genes are TRBV5-5 and TRBJ1-1, with no clear D. CDR3 length: 14 residues. Germline values: CDR1 SGHKS, CDR2 YYEKEE (reference sequence). Written as DNA, the CDR3 is TGTGCCAGCCGCTGGGGAGGAGTCAACACTGAAGCTTTATTT. This gives the protein CASRWGGVNTEALF.

V and J are TRBV5-1 and TRBJ2-7; D gene uncertain. The germline V and J ends were trimmed by 4 bases and 1 base, with 15 bases remaining between them. The CDR3 is 15 residues long. Germline V CDR1 and CDR2: SGHRS, YFSETQ. This CDR3 is CASSQDMVESYEQYF. In DNA, the CDR3 is TGCGCCAGCAGCCAAGACATGGTTGAGTCCTACGAGCAGTACTTC.

The V and J genes are TRBV6-2 or TRBV6-3 and TRBJ2-7; possible D gene TRBD2, 6 bases. The CDR3 is 14 amino acids. Trimming removed 6 bases at V and 5 bases at J, with 17 bases between. Germline values: CDR1 MNHEY, CDR2 SVGEGT. The CDR3 DNA sequence: TGTGCCAGCAGGACGACTAGTTGGAGCCACGAGCAGTACTTC. This gives the protein CASRTTSWSHEQYF.

This sequence joins TRBV4-2 and TRBJ2-2; 12 positions match TRBD2. The CDR3 length is 18 residues. Germline CDR1 is LGHNA and CDR2 is YNFKEQ. Trimming removed 0 bases from V and 0 bases from J; junction bases left unmatched: 2. The chain's CDR3 is CASSQEGTSGSNTGELFF. CDR3 in DNA: TGTGCCAGCAGCCAAGAAGGGACTAGCGGGTCGAACACCGGGGAGCTGTTTTTT.

V is TRBV10-2 and J is TRBJ2-7, with 7 bases aligning to TRBD1. The V gene end was trimmed by 0 bases and the J gene end by 3 bases; junction bases not matched to a gene: 5. This CDR3 comprises 15 residues. CDR1 and CDR2 (germline): WSHSY, SAAADI. The CDR3 DNA is TGCGCCAGCAGTGAGTCGGGGACAGCCCTCTACGAGCAGTACTTC. Its translation is CASSESGTALYEQYF.

As regards this clonotype: A read error may explain this, as a much larger clone is one base away. This rearrangement joins TRBV29-1 to TRBJ2-7; 7 bases agree with TRBD1. Trimming cost V 1 base and J 3 bases; bases outside gene matches: 3. The CDR3 covers 13 residues. The V gene's germline CDR1 is SQVTM and CDR2 ANQGSEA. The CDR3 region has the DNA TGCAGCGTTGAAGCGGGGACAGTCTACGAGCAGTACTTC. The encoded protein is CSVEAGTVYEQYF.

This clonotype was detected only a few times. The V and J genes are TRBV29-1 and TRBJ2-7; weak D call: TRBD1 (6 bases). V lost 4 bases, J lost 1 base, and 14 bases lay in between. This CDR3 has 14 residues. CDR1 and CDR2 (germline): SQVTM, ANQGSEA. CDR3 DNA: TGCAGCGTTGTTCAGACAGGCAAATCCTACGAGCAGTACTTC. This gives the protein CSVVQTGKSYEQYF.